The 14 T cell receptor beta chains listed next were all sequenced from one sample in a study of T cells in women clearing cervical HPV infection. Repertoires were generated with immunoSEQ multiplex PCR, while TCRdb's copy carries only in-frame clones and drops some. This repertoire comprises 35,000 to 45,000 clones; its ten largest clones make up around 7%. Sequencing used blood buffy coat. Every receptor here comes from a woman aged 18-70 years with a cervical HPV16 infection that either progressed to CIN3+ or cleared (not recorded which).

With regard to this clone: The read gets to within 3 residues of the CDR3 end, and the germline J gene fills in the rest. Different DNA sequences within this sample yield the same CDR3. V and J are TRBV30 and TRBJ2-7; 9 bases fit TRBD1. The CDR3 totals 14 residues. Germline V gene sequence: CDR1 GTSNPN, CDR2 SVGIG (reference sequence). V shed 7 bases, J shed 3 bases, and the junction held 10 bases outside the gene matches. CDR3 bases read: TGTGCCTCCACAGGGGGCTCCACCGTCTACGAG. As protein: CASTGGSTVYE. The full CDR3 sequence reads CASTGGSTVYEQYF. Supplemented by reference TRBV30 and TRBJ2-7, the full variable domain reads SQTIHQWPATLVQPVGSPLSLECTVEGTSNPNLYWYRQAAGRGLQLLFYSVGIGQISSEVPQNLSASRPQDRQFILSSKKLLLSDSGFYLCASTGGSTVYEQYFGPGTRLTVT.

As concerns this clone: Read data end 3 residues before the CDR3 end; the end is taken from the germline J gene. V usage is TRBV20-1 and J usage is TRBJ2-5; D possibly corresponds to TRBD2 (6 bases). CDR1 is DFQATT and CDR2 is SNEGSKA in the germline V gene (reference sequence). This CDR3 has 16 amino acids. CDR3 in amino acids: CSARDLGGAGTDTQYF. The CDR3 DNA, read in part, is TGCAGTGCTAGAGACCTTGGCGGGGCTGGCACAGATACC.

With respect to this clone: Read sequence stops 3 residues before the CDR3 end, and the germline J gene provides the missing end. The chain uses TRBV7-9 and TRBJ1-1, with a weak D call TRBD1 (5 bases). V shed 3 bases and J shed 6 bases, with 11 bases lying between them. The CDR3 is made up of 13 amino acids. The germline V gene has CDR1 SEHNR and CDR2 FQNEAQ (reference sequence). The sequenced part of the CDR3 DNA is TGTGCCAGCAGCTTGGATAGGGGATCTGAA. The encoded protein is CASSLDRGSE. The whole CDR3 reads CASSLDRGSEAFF.

In regard to this clone: The missing CDR3 end, 3 residues past where the read stops, is filled in from the germline J gene. The chain couples TRBV6-2 or TRBV6-3 to TRBJ2-4; possible D gene TRBD1, 5 bases. Germline CDR1 reads MNHEY; CDR2 reads SVGEGT. The CDR3 has 13 amino acids. The CDR3 reads CASSPRTKSPQYF. The part of the CDR3 DNA that was read is TGTGCCAGCAGTCCTCGGACAAAAAGCCCT.

About this clone: The CDR3 is cut off 3 residues early in the read; its end comes from the germline J gene. The rearrangement links TRBV7-7 to TRBJ2-7; TRBD2 matches 11 bases. Germline V gene data show CDR1 as SSHAT and CDR2 as FNYEAQ (reference sequence). Trimming at V came to 2 bases and at J to 6 bases, leaving 6 bases not matched to a gene. CDR3 length: 15 amino acids. This CDR3 reads CASSLTSGSGAEQYF. The DNA read from the CDR3 is TGTGCCAGCAGCTTAACTAGCGGGAGTGGAGCCGAG. Full variable domain (remainder filled in from reference TRBV7-7 and TRBJ2-7): GAGVSQSPRYKVTKRGQDVTLRCDPISSHATLYWYQQALGQGPEFLTYFNYEAQPDKSGLPSDRFSAERPEGSISTLTIQRTEQRDSAMYRCASSLTSGSGAEQYFGPGTRLTVT.

The CDR3: CASSSMTGRETQYF. CDR3 DNA, as far as it was read: TGTGCCAGCAGCTCAATGACAGGGCGGGAGACG. The J gene is TRBJ2-3, the V gene TRBV7-9; the D call may be TRBD1 or TRBD2 (7 bases each). The read comes to an end 3 residues before the CDR3 does, leaving the germline J gene to fill in the end. The CDR3 extends over 14 amino acids. Germline V gene data show CDR1 as SEHNR and CDR2 as FQNEAQ (reference sequence).

On this clone: The read terminates 3 residues ahead of where the CDR3 ends, so the germline J gene completes it. The chain has TRBV18 and TRBJ1-2; no definite D call. Germline V lookup: CDR1 KGHSH, CDR2 LQKENI. The CDR3 runs to 14 residues. CDR3 DNA, as far as it was read: TGTGCCAGCTCACCGAGAAGCGCGGGAGATACC. This gives the protein CASSPRSAGDT. The full CDR3 is CASSPRSAGDTYTF.

Worth noting for this clone: The CDR3 extends 3 residues past the end of the read, so its final part is completed from the germline J gene. The gene calls are TRBV14 and TRBJ2-7; 8 bases fit TRBD1. Germline V CDR1 and CDR2: SGHDN, FVKESK. This CDR3 has 14 residues. V gave up 3 bases and J gave up 2 bases; unmatched junction bases: 3. CDR3 bases read: TGTGCCAGCAGCCAGACAGGGGTAACCTACGAG. Encoded protein: CASSQTGVTYE. The whole CDR3 is CASSQTGVTYEQYF.

As concerns this clone: With the read ending 3 residues before the CDR3 end, the germline J gene is used to fill in that end. The V call is TRBV20-1, the J call TRBJ2-5; TRBD2 agrees at 7 bases. The CDR3 extends over 13 amino acids. J gave up 4 bases and V 4 bases, and 6 bases lay outside the gene matches. Germline values: CDR1 DFQATT, CDR2 SNEGSKA (reference sequence). The CDR3 bases that were read are TGCAGTGCTACGGGGGGAGAGGGAGAGACC. It yields the protein CSATGGEGET. The whole CDR3 protein is CSATGGEGETQYF.

In regard to this clone: Read sequence stops 3 residues before the CDR3 end, and the germline J gene provides the missing end. V gene TRBV10-2 combines with J gene TRBJ2-3; D gene ambiguous. Germline lookup yields CDR1 WSHSY and CDR2 SAAADI. V was trimmed by 6 bases and J by 6 bases, leaving 10 bases between them. There are 12 residues in the CDR3. The DNA read from the CDR3 is TGCGCCAGCAGCCTCACATACGATACG. It encodes CASSLTYDT. The whole CDR3 is CASSLTYDTQYF.

Regarding this clone: The CDR3 extends 3 residues past the end of the read, so its final part is completed from the germline J gene. The chain carries TRBV12-5 and TRBJ1-6; D gene unclear. Germline assignment: CDR1 LGHNT and CDR2 FRNRAP. This CDR3 contains 12 residues. CDR3 DNA (partial): TGTGCTAGTGGTGGAAGCTTTCAGGCC. This translates into CASGGSFQA. The CDR3 reads in full as CASGGSFQALHF.

As concerns this clone: The read ends 3 residues before the CDR3 terminus; that terminus is restored from the germline J gene. The rearrangement joins TRBV29-1 to TRBJ1-1, with D perhaps TRBD1 (6 bases). Trimming left V 7 bases short and J 5 bases short, with 14 bases between. CDR3 length: 12 amino acids. Germline loops: CDR1 SQVTM, CDR2 ANQGSEA. CDR3: CSAEGGVTEAFF. CDR3 DNA (partial): TGCAGCGCGGAGGGGGGGGTTACTGAA. Full variable domain (outside the CDR3, taken from reference TRBV29-1 and TRBJ1-1): SAVISQKPSRDICQRGTSLTIQCQVDSQVTMMFWYRQQPGQSLTLIATANQGSEATYESGFVIDKFPISRPNLTFSTLTVSNMSPEDSSIYLCSAEGGVTEAFFGQGTRLTVV.

Remarks on this clone: The missing CDR3 end, 3 residues past where the read stops, is filled in from the germline J gene. The chain couples TRBV7-2 to TRBJ2-3; 7 nucleotides agree with TRBD2. Germline V gene lookup returns CDR1 SGHTA and CDR2 FQGNSA. CDR3 length equals 14 residues. The CDR3: CASSLTSAQETQYF. Incomplete CDR3 DNA: TGTGCCAGCAGCTTAACTAGCGCCCAAGAGACG.

Remarks on this clone: Coverage ceases 3 residues before the CDR3 finishes, and the germline J gene fills in the end. The chain combines TRBV13 with TRBJ1-5, with D possibly TRBD1 on 5 matching bases. The CDR3 runs to 12 residues. Per the germline V gene, CDR1 is PRHDT and CDR2 is FYEKMQ (reference sequence). V gave up 3 bases and J gave up 7 bases, with 7 bases separating them. CDR3 sequence reads: CASSFEGQPQHF. The CDR3 DNA, read in part, is TGTGCCAGCAGCTTTGAGGGGCAGCCC.